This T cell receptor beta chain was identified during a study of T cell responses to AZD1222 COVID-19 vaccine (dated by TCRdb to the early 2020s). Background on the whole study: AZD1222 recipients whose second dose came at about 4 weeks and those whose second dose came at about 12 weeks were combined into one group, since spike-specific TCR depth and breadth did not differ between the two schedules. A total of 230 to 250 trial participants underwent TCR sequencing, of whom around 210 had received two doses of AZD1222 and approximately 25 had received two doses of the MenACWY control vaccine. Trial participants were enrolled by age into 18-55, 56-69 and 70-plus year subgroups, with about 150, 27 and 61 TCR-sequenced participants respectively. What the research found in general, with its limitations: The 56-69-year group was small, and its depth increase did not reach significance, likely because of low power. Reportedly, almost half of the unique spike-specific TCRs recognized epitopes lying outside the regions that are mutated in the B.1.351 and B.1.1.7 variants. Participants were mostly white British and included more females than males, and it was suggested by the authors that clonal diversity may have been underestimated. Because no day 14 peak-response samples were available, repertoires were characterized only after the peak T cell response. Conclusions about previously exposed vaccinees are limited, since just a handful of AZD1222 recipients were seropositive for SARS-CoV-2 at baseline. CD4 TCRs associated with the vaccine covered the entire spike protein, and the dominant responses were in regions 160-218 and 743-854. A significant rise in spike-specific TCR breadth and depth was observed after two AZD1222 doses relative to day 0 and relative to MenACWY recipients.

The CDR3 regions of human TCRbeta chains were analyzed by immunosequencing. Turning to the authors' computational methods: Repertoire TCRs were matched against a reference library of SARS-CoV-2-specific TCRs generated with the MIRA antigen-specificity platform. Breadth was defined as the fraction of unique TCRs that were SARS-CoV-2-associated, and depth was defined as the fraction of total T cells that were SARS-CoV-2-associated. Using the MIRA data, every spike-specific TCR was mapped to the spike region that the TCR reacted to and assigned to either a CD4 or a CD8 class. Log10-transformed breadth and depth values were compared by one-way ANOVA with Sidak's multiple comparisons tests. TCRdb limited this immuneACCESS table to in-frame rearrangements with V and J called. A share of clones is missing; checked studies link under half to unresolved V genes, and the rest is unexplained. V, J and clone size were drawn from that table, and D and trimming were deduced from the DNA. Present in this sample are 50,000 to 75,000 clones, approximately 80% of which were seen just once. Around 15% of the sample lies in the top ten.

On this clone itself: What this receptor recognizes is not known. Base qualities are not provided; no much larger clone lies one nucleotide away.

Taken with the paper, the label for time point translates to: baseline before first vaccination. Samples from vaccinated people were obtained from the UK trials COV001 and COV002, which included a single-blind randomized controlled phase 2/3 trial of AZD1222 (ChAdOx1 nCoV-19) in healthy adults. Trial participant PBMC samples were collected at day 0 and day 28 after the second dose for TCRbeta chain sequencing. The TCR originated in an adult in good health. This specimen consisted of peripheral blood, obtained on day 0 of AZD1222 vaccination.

The CDR3 reads as follows: CASSWSRAYEQYF. The bases are TGTGCCAGCAGCTGGAGTCGAGCCTACGAGCAGTACTTC. Recombination joined TRBV27 with TRBJ2-7; no D gene is confidently identified. Spanning cysteine to phenylalanine, the CDR3 consists of 13 amino acids. The sequence is cut down to CDR3 DNA, 39 bases in frame from base 1. V and J are truncated by 6 bases and 2 bases respectively, leaving an intervening sequence of 11 bases. Per the germline V gene (reference sequence), MNHEY is the CDR1 and SMNVEV is the CDR2.